A single sample gave rise to the 10 T cell receptor beta chains below, sequenced in a study of ipilimumab plus nivolumab after autologous stem cell transplantation. Libraries were prepared by immunoSEQ multiplex PCR; TCRdb keeps only in-frame clonotypes and omits some of them. This sample has a few thousand clones, with under 85% found just once. Specimen: PBMCs, collected in a trial of ipilimumab plus nivolumab as post-transplant consolidation. The receptors shown here come from a male donor with multiple myeloma.

This sequence joins TRBV4-1 and TRBJ1-5; no firm D call. There are 15 residues in the CDR3. Trimming removed 2 bases from V and 8 bases from J, with 16 bases in between. Germline CDR1 is MGHRA and CDR2 is YSYEKL. This CDR3 reads CASSQRSGVKEPQHF. CDR3 bases: TGCGCCAGCAGCCAAAGGAGCGGGGTCAAGGAGCCCCAGCATTTT.

The rearrangement links TRBV5-4 to TRBJ1-5, with 7 positions matching TRBD1. The V gene's germline CDR1 is SGHNT and CDR2 YYREEE (reference sequence). V shed 4 bases and J 5 bases; nucleotides not matched to a gene: 3. The CDR3 is 13 residues long. The CDR3 here is CASSRDRDQPQHF. For the CDR3, the DNA is TGTGCCAGCAGCCGTGACAGGGATCAGCCCCAGCATTTT.

The V and J genes are TRBV7-9 and TRBJ2-5, with D perhaps matching TRBD2 (6 bases). This CDR3 is built from 14 residues. Germline-derived CDR1 and CDR2 are SEHNR and FQNEAQ (reference sequence). V gave up 5 bases and J gave up 7 bases, with 17 bases separating them. The CDR3 region is CASSIGAGRGTQYF. DNA for the CDR3: TGTGCCAGCAGCATAGGAGCAGGGCGGGGGACCCAGTACTTC.

V gene TRBV30 combines with J gene TRBJ2-5; perhaps D is TRBD1 or TRBD2 (6 bases each). The CDR3 is 16 amino acids. V shed 0 bases and J shed 4 bases, with 18 bases lying between them. CDR1 and CDR2 (germline): GTSNPN, SVGIG (reference sequence). CDR3 bases: TGTGCCTGGAGTGTATATCGGGGGCCTCGGGGAGAGACCCAGTACTTC. This encodes CAWSVYRGPRGETQYF.

J is TRBJ1-2 and V is TRBV6-1; no definite D call. V shed 1 base and J shed 4 bases, with 7 bases lying between them. Looked up from germline, CDR1 is MNHNS and CDR2 is SASEGT. CDR3 length: 13 amino acids. The CDR3 is CASSEGGSYGYTF. The CDR3 DNA is TGTGCCAGCAGTGAAGGTGGCAGCTATGGCTACACCTTC.

The chain carries TRBV13 and TRBJ2-5; 8 bases fit TRBD1. This CDR3 is built from 16 residues. Trimming at V came to 5 bases and at J to 4 bases, leaving 12 bases not matched to a gene. Germline V lookup: CDR1 PRHDT, CDR2 FYEKMQ (reference sequence). DNA for the CDR3: TGTGCCAGCAGCCCCGGACAGGGAAATTCGGGAGAGACCCAGTACTTC. Translated: CASSPGQGNSGETQYF.

The chain combines TRBV18 with TRBJ2-5; TRBD2 aligns across 9 bases. The CDR3 spans 15 residues. The trim removed 2 bases at V and 5 bases at J, leaving 6 bases unmatched. Germline V lookup: CDR1 KGHSH, CDR2 LQKENI. The CDR3 nucleotides are TGTGCCAGCTCACCAGTAGCGGGGGTAAAGGAGACCCAGTACTTC. Amino acids: CASSPVAGVKETQYF.

The chain joins TRBV7-6 to TRBJ2-1, with 7 bases fitting TRBD2. CDR1 and CDR2 from the germline V gene are SGHVS and FNYEAQ. The CDR3 totals 13 residues. V lost 8 bases, J lost 8 bases, and 9 bases stayed unmatched. CDR3 nucleotides: TGTGCCAGCGGTCGGGGGGACCGTTATGAGCAGTTCTTC. Amino acid sequence: CASGRGDRYEQFF.

The chain joins TRBV9 to TRBJ2-2; 11 bases are a match to TRBD2. The J segment lost 7 bases and the V segment lost 1 base, leaving 6 bases of the junction unmatched. The CDR3 runs to 16 residues. Germline V gives CDR1 SGDLS, CDR2 YYNGEE. CDR3 in DNA: TGTGCCAGCAGCGTACTAGCGGGGGGCCAGGGCGGGGAGCTGTTTTTT. Protein product: CASSVLAGGQGGELFF.

The J gene is TRBJ2-7, the V gene TRBV5-6; 13 bases match TRBD2. Trimming at V came to 4 bases and at J to 2 bases, leaving 0 bases not matched to a gene. Germline CDR1 reads SGHDT; CDR2 reads YYEEEE. The CDR3 covers 14 residues. The CDR3 loop reads CASSGLAGAYEQYF. CDR3 bases: TGTGCCAGCAGCGGACTAGCGGGGGCCTACGAGCAGTACTTC.